This TCR beta chain was captured in a study of T cells in Graves' hyperthyroidism and ophthalmopathy. Study-level background: Initial diagnosis, before any treatment, was when peripheral blood was collected.

Germline V gene lookup returns CDR1 MNHNS and CDR2 SASEGT. The CDR3 is 15 amino acids. V lost 6 bases and J lost 3, with 15 bases in between. There were TCR beta CDR3 regions amplified from RNA transcripts. The HTBI primer set was used in a first-round RT-PCR of the TCR CDR3. Using its own MiXCR run on the multiplex PCR reads, TCRdb lists one record per CDR3 protein. The sample consists of about 420,000 distinct CDR3 sequences, 15% to 19% of them appearing once. This clonotype appeared a few times. When ophthalmopathy did not progress within 18 months, Graves' hyperthyroidism was considered stable. Participants, patients aged 18 to 65, had newly diagnosed hyperthyroidism with a duration under 2 months. The PBMCs had their origin in roughly 9.8 ml of fresh peripheral blood.

This receptor was identified in a young woman with Graves' hyperthyroidism. Material: blood. The rearrangement joins TRBV6-1 to TRBJ2-1; no reliable D call. The CDR3 is CASSYLPTIYNEQFF. CDR3 nucleotide sequence: TGTGCCAGCAGCTACCTCCCCACAATCTACAATGAGCAGTTCTTC.